The 13 T cell receptor beta chains reported below all come from one sample, sequenced in a study of CXCR3-negative and CXCR3-positive naive CD8 T cells. Whole-study results and caveats: In CXCR3-positive naive cells, the TRB CDR3s were more hydrophobic than in CXCR3-negative naive cells.

No antigen has been assigned to these receptors. UMI-labeled TRB cDNA libraries were prepared by 5' RACE. TCRdb reprocessed the 5' RACE reads and keeps a single row for each CDR3 protein, giving no DNA. The sample has over 150,000 distinct CDR3 sequences. Sequenced input: naive CXCR3+ CD8+ T cells from blood. Subset here: CD45RO-CCR7+CD27+CD95- naive CD8+ T cells expressing CXCR3 (TNR3+). The receptors shown here come from a human donor in good health. Some clones in this sample may be carry-over from other donors' samples.

The J gene is TRBJ1-2, the V gene TRBV20-1; TCRdb selects TRBD1, and the lack of DNA leaves this call unchecked. CDR3 size: 12 residues. CDR1 and CDR2 (germline): DFQATT, SNEGSKA (reference sequence). The CDR3 reads CSAIQGVYGYTF.

The chain links TRBV13 to TRBJ2-3; TCRdb's D gene call, TRBD1, goes unchecked for lack of DNA. The germline CDR1 and CDR2 sequences are PRHDT and FYEKMQ (reference sequence). CDR3 length: 14 residues. Here the CDR3 reads CASSDDRGPDTQYF.

The chain combines TRBV29-1 with TRBJ2-7; there is no DNA to check the TCRdb D call of TRBD1. Germline V gene data show CDR1 as SQVTM and CDR2 as ANQGSEA. The length of the CDR3 is 12 residues. This CDR3 reads CSVEARAYEQYF.

The rearrangement uses TRBV6-5 and TRBJ1-6. Germline CDR1 MNHEY, CDR2 SVGAGI. The CDR3 covers 16 residues. The CDR3 sequence: CASSAEASSYNSPLHF.

V gene TRBV7-2 combines with J gene TRBJ1-5; TCRdb indicates TRBD1, and absent DNA this call remains unverified. This CDR3 is built from 16 residues. Germline-derived CDR1 and CDR2 are SGHTA and FQGNSA. This chain's CDR3 is CASSPWTGGTNQPQHF.

V gene TRBV10-3 combines with J gene TRBJ1-1; TCRdb returns TRBD1, unconfirmable since there is no DNA. The length of the CDR3 is 13 residues. Germline CDR1 reads ENHRY; CDR2 reads SYGVKD. The CDR3 sequence: CAIRRTANTEAFF.

The chain recombines TRBV7-9 with TRBJ2-3; without DNA, the TCRdb call of TRBD2 cannot be checked. The CDR3 spans 16 residues. The germline CDR1 and CDR2 sequences are SEHNR and FQNEAQ (reference sequence). The CDR3 reads CASSRVTAGRTDTQYF. The full variable domain, completed using reference TRBV7-9 and TRBJ2-3, is DTGVSQNPRHKITKRGQNVTFRCDPISEHNRLYWYRQTLGQGPEFLTYFQNEAQLEKSRLLSDRFSAERPKGSFSTLEIQRTEQGDSAMYLCASSRVTAGRTDTQYFGPGTRLTVL.

The chain joins TRBV28 to TRBJ1-1. The CDR3 totals 13 residues. Per germline, CDR1 MDHEN and CDR2 SYDVKM. CDR3 in amino acids: CASSGRLNTEAFF.

V usage is TRBV6-1 and J usage is TRBJ1-6. The CDR3 runs to 18 residues. The germline gives CDR1 MNHNS, CDR2 SASEGT. The CDR3 is CASSATLQGSSYNSPLHF.

The chain is built from TRBV12-3 or TRBV12-4 and TRBJ2-1; lacking DNA, the TRBD1 call made by TCRdb goes unchecked. The CDR3 has 13 residues. The CDR3 loop reads CASSLDSPNEQFF.

The gene calls are TRBV5-1 and TRBJ2-1; without DNA, the TCRdb call of TRBD2 cannot be checked. Germline V CDR1 and CDR2: SGHRS, YFSETQ. The CDR3 has 15 residues. The CDR3 protein is CASSLLAGDRDEQFF.

The chain links TRBV3-1 to TRBJ2-2. There are 14 residues in the CDR3. CDR1 is LGHDT, CDR2 YNNKEL, per germline (reference sequence). The CDR3 sequence: CASSHSLNTGELFF.

The chain employs TRBV28 and TRBJ2-3; TCRdb's D gene call, TRBD2, goes unchecked for lack of DNA. This CDR3 contains 18 residues. The V gene's germline CDR1 is MDHEN and CDR2 SYDVKM. CDR3: CASSSYQRTSGAPDTQYF.